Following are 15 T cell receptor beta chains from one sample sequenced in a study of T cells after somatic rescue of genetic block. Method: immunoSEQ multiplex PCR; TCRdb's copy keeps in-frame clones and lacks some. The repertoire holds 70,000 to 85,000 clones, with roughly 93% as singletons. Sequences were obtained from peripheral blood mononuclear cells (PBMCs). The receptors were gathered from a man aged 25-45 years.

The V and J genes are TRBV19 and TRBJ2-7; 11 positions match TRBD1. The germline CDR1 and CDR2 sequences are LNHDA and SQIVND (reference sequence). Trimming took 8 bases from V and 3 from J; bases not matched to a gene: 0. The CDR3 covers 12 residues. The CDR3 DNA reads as TGTGCCAGTGGGACAGGGGGCTACGAGCAGTACTTC. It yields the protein CASGTGGYEQYF. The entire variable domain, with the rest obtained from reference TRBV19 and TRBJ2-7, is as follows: DGGITQSPKYLFRKEGQNVTLSCEQNLNHDAMYWYRQDPGQGLRLIYYSQIVNDFQKGDIAEGYSVSREKKESFPLTVTSAQKNPTAFYLCASGTGGYEQYFGPGTRLTVT.

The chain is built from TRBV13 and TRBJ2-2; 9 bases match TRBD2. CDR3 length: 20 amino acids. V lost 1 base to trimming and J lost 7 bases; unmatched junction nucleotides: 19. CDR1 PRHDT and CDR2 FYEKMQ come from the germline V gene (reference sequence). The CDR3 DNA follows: TGTGCCAGCAGCTTAGATCCCAGCGAGCTAGCGGGATTCCACAGCGGGGAGCTGTTTTTT. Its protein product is CASSLDPSELAGFHSGELFF.

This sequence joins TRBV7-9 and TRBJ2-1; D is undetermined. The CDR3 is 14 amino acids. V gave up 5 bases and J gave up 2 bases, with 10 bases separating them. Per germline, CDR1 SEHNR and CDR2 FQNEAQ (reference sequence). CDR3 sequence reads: CASSIRGAYNEQFF. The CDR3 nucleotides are TGTGCCAGCAGCATCCGCGGAGCCTACAATGAGCAGTTCTTC.

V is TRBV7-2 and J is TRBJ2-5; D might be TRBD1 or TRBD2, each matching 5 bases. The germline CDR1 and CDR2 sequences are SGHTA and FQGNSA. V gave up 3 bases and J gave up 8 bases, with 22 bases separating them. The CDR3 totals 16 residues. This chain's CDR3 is CASSLGLSGPQGTQYF. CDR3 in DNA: TGTGCCAGCAGCTTGGGGCTAAGCGGACCCCAAGGAACCCAGTACTTC.

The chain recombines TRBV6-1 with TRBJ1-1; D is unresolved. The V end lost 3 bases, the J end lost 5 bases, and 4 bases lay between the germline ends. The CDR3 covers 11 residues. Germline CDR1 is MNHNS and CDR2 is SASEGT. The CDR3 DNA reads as TGTGCCAGCAGTGACGATACTGAAGCTTTCTTT. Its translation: CASSDDTEAFF.

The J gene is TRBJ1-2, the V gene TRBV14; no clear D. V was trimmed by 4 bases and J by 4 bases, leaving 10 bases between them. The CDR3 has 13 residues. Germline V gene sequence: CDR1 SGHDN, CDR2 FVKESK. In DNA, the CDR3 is TGTGCCAGCAGCCGAGGCAGAGGCTATGGCTACACCTTC. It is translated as CASSRGRGYGYTF.

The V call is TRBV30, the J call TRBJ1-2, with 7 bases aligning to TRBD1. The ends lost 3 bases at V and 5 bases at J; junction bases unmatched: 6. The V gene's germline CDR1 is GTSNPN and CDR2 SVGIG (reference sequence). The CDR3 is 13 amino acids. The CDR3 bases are TGTGCCTGGAGCGACAGGGCCCCTTATGGCTACACCTTC. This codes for CAWSDRAPYGYTF. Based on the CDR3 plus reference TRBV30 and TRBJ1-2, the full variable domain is SQTIHQWPATLVQPVGSPLSLECTVEGTSNPNLYWYRQAAGRGLQLLFYSVGIGQISSEVPQNLSASRPQDRQFILSSKKLLLSDSGFYLCAWSDRAPYGYTFGSGTRLTVV.

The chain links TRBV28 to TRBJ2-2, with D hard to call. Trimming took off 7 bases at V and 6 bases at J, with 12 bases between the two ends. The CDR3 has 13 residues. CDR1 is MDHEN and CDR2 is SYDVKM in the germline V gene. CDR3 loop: CASIRTLAGELFF. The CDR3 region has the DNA TGTGCCAGCATCCGGACCCTCGCCGGGGAGCTGTTTTTT. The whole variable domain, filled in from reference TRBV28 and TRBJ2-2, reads DVKVTQSSRYLVKRTGEKVFLECVQDMDHENMFWYRQDPGLGLRLIYFSYDVKMKEKGDIPEGYSVSREKKERFSLILESASTNQTSMYLCASIRTLAGELFFGEGSRLTVL.

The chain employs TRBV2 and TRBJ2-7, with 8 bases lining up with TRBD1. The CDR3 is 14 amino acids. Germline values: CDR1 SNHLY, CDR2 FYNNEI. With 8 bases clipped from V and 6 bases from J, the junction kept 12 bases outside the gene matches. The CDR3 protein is CASLMTGATGEQYF. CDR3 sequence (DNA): TGTGCCAGCCTGATGACAGGGGCTACGGGCGAGCAGTACTTC. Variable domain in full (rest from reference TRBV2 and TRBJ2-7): EPEVTQTPSHQVTQMGQEVILRCVPISNHLYFYWYRQILGQKVEFLVSFYNNEISEKSEIFDDQFSVERPDGSNFTLKIRSTKLEDSAMYFCASLMTGATGEQYFGPGTRLTVT.

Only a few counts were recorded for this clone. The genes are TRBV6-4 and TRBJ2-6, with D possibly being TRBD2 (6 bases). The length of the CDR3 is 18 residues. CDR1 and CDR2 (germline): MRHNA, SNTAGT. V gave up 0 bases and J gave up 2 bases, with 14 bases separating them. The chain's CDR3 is CASSDSGGSATGANVLTF. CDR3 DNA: TGTGCCAGCAGTGACTCTGGGGGGAGTGCGACTGGGGCCAACGTCCTGACTTTC.

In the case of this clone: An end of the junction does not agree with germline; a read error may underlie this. For the CDR3, the DNA is TGTGCTAGCAGCCCCACGAGGGCAGGGGCTATATCTGGGGCCAACGTCCTGACTTTC. Its protein product is CASSPTRAGAISGANVLTF. The chain joins TRBV7-7 to TRBJ2-6; possible D gene TRBD1, 6 bases. CDR1 and CDR2 (germline): SSHAT, FNYEAQ (reference sequence). CDR3 length: 19 amino acids. Complete variable domain (other parts from reference TRBV7-7 and TRBJ2-6): GAGVSQSPRYKVTKRGQDVTLRCDPISSHATLYWYQQALGQGPEFLTYFNYEAQPDKSGLPSDRFSAERPEGSISTLTIQRTEQRDSAMYRCASSPTRAGAISGANVLTFGAGSRLTVL.

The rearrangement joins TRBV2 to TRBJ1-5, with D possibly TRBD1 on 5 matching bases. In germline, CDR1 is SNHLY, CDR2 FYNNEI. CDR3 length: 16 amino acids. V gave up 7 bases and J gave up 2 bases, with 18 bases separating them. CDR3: CASTRGGDRGNQPQHF. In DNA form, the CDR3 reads TGTGCCAGCACCCGGGGGGGGGATCGAGGCAATCAGCCCCAGCATTTT.

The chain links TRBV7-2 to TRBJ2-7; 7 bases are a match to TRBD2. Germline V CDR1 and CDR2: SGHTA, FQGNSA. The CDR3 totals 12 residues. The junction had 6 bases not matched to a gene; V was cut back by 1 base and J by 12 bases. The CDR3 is CASSLGAGDRYF. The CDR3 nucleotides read TGTGCCAGCAGCTTAGGGGCGGGAGACCGGTACTTC.

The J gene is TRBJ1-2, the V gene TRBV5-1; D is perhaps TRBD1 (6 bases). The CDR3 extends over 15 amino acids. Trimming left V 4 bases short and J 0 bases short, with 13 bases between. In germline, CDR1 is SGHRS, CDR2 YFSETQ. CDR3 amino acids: CASSKSGTPNYGYTF. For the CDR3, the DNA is TGCGCCAGCAGCAAATCCGGGACACCTAACTATGGCTACACCTTC. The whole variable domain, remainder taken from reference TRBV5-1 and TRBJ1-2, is KAGVTQTPRYLIKTRGQQVTLSCSPISGHRSVSWYQQTPGQGLQFLFEYFSETQRNKGNFPGRFSGRQFSNSRSEMNVSTLELGDSALYLCASSKSGTPNYGYTFGSGTRLTVV.

The CDR3 here is CAWSVPVRGPWTEAFF. CDR3 sequence (DNA): TGTGCCTGGAGTGTACCCGTCAGGGGGCCATGGACTGAAGCTTTCTTT. V is TRBV30 and J is TRBJ1-1; 8 bases align to TRBD1. The V and J ends lost 0 bases and 5 bases, in that order; junction bases with no gene match: 11. Looked up from germline, CDR1 is GTSNPN and CDR2 is SVGIG (reference sequence). The CDR3 spans 16 residues.